These 24 T cell receptor beta chains were all obtained from the same sample, sequenced in a study of T cells in Graves' hyperthyroidism and ophthalmopathy. The CDR3 regions of TCR beta were amplified from RNA transcripts. First-round RT-PCR of the TCR CDR3 relied on the HTBI primer set. One entry per CDR3 protein, called by TCRdb with MiXCR from the multiplex PCR reads. This repertoire shows fewer than 450,000 distinct CDR3 sequences, about 15% found once; its top ten account for approximately 35%. Sequenced material: blood. These receptors were obtained from a woman aged 30 to 39 with Graves' hyperthyroidism that later progressed to Graves' ophthalmopathy.

This clonotype occurred a few times. The rearrangement links TRBV10-2 to TRBJ1-2, with D hard to call. The V gene lost 1 base and the J gene lost 3 bases, with 15 bases spanning the gap. Germline V gives CDR1 WSHSY, CDR2 SAAADI. The CDR3 is made up of 16 amino acids. The CDR3, as DNA: TGCGCCAGCAGTGAGTTTCCAGGCACGCCTGACTATGGCTACACCTTC. Its translation: CASSEFPGTPDYGYTF.

The sample holds many counts of this clonotype. The chain couples TRBV5-1 to TRBJ1-1, with a tentative D call TRBD1 (6 bases). Trimming took 4 bases from V and 5 from J, leaving 18 bases between them. Per germline, CDR1 SGHRS and CDR2 YFSETQ. This CDR3 has 15 residues. This chain's CDR3 is CASSRLPGAQTEAFF. The CDR3 DNA reads TGCGCCAGCAGCCGCTTGCCGGGGGCGCAAACTGAAGCTTTCTTT.

This clonotype was found many times. As DNA, the CDR3 is TGTGCCTGGAGTGACGGTTTGACAGATACGCAGTATTTT. Amino acid sequence: CAWSDGLTDTQYF. The chain couples TRBV30 to TRBJ2-3; D remains ambiguous. Trimming took 1 base from V and 3 from J, leaving 8 bases between them. The CDR3 runs to 13 residues. Germline V lookup: CDR1 GTSNPN, CDR2 SVGIG (reference sequence).

The chain couples TRBV30 to TRBJ1-1; no reliable D call. The CDR3 contains 16 residues. Per germline, CDR1 GTSNPN and CDR2 SVGIG (reference sequence). With 4 bases removed from V and 0 bases from J, the gap between germline ends came to 18 bases. The CDR3 is CAWNPPDRPMNTEAFF. In DNA, the CDR3 is TGTGCCTGGAACCCCCCGGATAGGCCTATGAACACTGAAGCTTTCTTT.

On this clonotype: One end of the junction varies from germline; a read error may be responsible. The J gene is TRBJ2-1, the V gene TRBV20-1; 7 positions match TRBD2. Germline V gene data show CDR1 as DFQATT and CDR2 as SNEGSKA (reference sequence). CDR3 length: 15 residues. In DNA, the CDR3 is TGCAGTGCTATACAAAGCGGGGATGCCTACAATGAGCAGCTCTTC. Translation gives CSAIQSGDAYNEQLF.

V and J are TRBV7-9 and TRBJ2-2; 9 bases match TRBD1. CDR3 size: 16 residues. Germline assignment: CDR1 SEHNR and CDR2 FQNEAQ (reference sequence). Trimming cost V 5 bases and J 5 bases; bases outside gene matches: 9. In DNA form, the CDR3 reads TGTGCCAGCAGCGAGACCGGGACAGGGATAACCGGGGAGCTGTTTTTT. Residues: CASSETGTGITGELFF.

The chain joins TRBV12-3 or TRBV12-4 to TRBJ2-6, with TRBD1 matching 9 bases. The CDR3 length is 18 residues. V lost 11 bases and J lost 0; bases outside the gene matches: 14. In DNA, the CDR3 is TGTGCCTCCCAAAGAGGGGGACAGGGAACCTCTGGGGCCAACGTCCTGACTTTC. Encoded protein: CASQRGGQGTSGANVLTF.

Many counts were recorded for this clonotype. The rearrangement links TRBV28 to TRBJ2-2; the match to TRBD2 covers 13 bases. Losses at the gene ends were 4 bases for V and 4 bases for J; bases not matched to a gene: 6. Germline lookup yields CDR1 MDHEN and CDR2 SYDVKM. CDR3 size: 17 residues. The CDR3 sequence is CASSWGLAGKGTGELFF. As DNA, the CDR3 is TGTGCCAGCAGTTGGGGACTAGCGGGAAAGGGCACCGGGGAGCTGTTTTTT.

This clonotype was found many times. The CDR3 sequence: CSARDTGAHRTDTQYF. CDR3 sequence (DNA): TGCAGTGCTAGAGATACAGGGGCGCATCGCACAGATACGCAGTATTTT. This sequence joins TRBV20-1 and TRBJ2-3; TRBD1 matches 7 bases. J gave up 1 base and V 0 bases, and 7 bases lay outside the gene matches. This CDR3 contains 16 residues. In germline, CDR1 is DFQATT, CDR2 SNEGSKA (reference sequence).

In this sample, this clonotype turned up many times. The rearrangement links TRBV6-2 or TRBV6-3 to TRBJ2-1; the match to TRBD2 covers 8 bases. Trimming took 2 bases from V and 7 from J; bases not matched to a gene: 16. This CDR3 has 18 residues. Germline V gives CDR1 MNHEY, CDR2 SVGEGT. The CDR3 region is CASSYPPGREVGGNEQFF. CDR3 sequence (DNA): TGTGCCAGCAGTTACCCACCCGGGCGGGAGGTAGGAGGAAATGAGCAGTTCTTC.

The chain is built from TRBV18 and TRBJ1-2; the D is unclear. CDR1 and CDR2 (germline): KGHSH, LQKENI. This CDR3 region has 13 residues. Trimming removed 5 bases from V and 3 bases from J, with 10 bases in between. CDR3: CASSSGSDYGYTF. The CDR3, as DNA: TGTGCCAGCTCATCGGGGTCGGACTATGGCTACACCTTC.

V is TRBV28 and J is TRBJ2-1; no clear D. CDR1 is MDHEN, CDR2 SYDVKM, per germline. With 10 bases removed from V and 0 bases from J, the gap between germline ends came to 19 bases. This CDR3 is 16 amino acids long. The DNA for the CDR3 is TGTGCCACCTCTGGGCTCGTAGCAGGCTCCTACAATGAGCAGTTCTTC. This encodes CATSGLVAGSYNEQFF.

The rearrangement links TRBV14 to TRBJ2-7; 7 bases fit TRBD1. Germline V CDR1 and CDR2: SGHDN, FVKESK. The CDR3 contains 16 residues. After removal of 0 bases from V and 2 bases from J, the junction contained 7 bases not matched to a gene. CDR3 residues: CASSQDYGDRPYEQYF. The CDR3 DNA follows: TGTGCCAGCAGCCAAGATTACGGGGACAGACCCTACGAGCAGTACTTC. Variable domain in full (rest from reference TRBV14 and TRBJ2-7): EAGVTQFPSHSVIEKGQTVTLRCDPISGHDNLYWYRRVMGKEIKFLLHFVKESKQDESGMPNNRFLAERTGGTYSTLKVQPAELEDSGVYFCASSQDYGDRPYEQYFGPGTRLTVT.

As to this clonotype: A much larger clone is a single base away; this may be a read error. This chain connects TRBV30 to TRBJ1-6; D call uncertain. CDR1 is GTSNPN and CDR2 is SVGIG in the germline V gene (reference sequence). Trimming shortened V by 4 bases and J by 6 bases, and 16 bases separated the two germline ends. The CDR3 loop spans 15 amino acids. The CDR3 bases are TGTGCCTGGAATTGGCGTGGCCTCTGTAATTCACCCCTCCACTTT. As protein: CAWNWRGLCNSPLHF.

This clonotype showed up just a few times. This chain joins TRBV6-1 and TRBJ2-7, with 8 bases aligning to TRBD1. V lost 8 bases, J lost 6 bases, and 6 bases stayed unmatched. The CDR3 extends over 12 amino acids. Germline lookup yields CDR1 MNHNS and CDR2 SASEGT. In DNA form, the CDR3 reads TGTGCCAGCGGACGGACAGGGAGCGAGCAGTACTTC. It encodes CASGRTGSEQYF.

The genes are TRBV5-6 and TRBJ1-3; D is possibly TRBD1 (6 bases). Trimming took off 2 bases at V and 0 bases at J, with 12 bases between the two ends. Germline V gene sequence: CDR1 SGHDT, CDR2 YYEEEE. The CDR3 is 16 residues long. The CDR3 protein is CASSFGQPRSGNTIYF. The CDR3 DNA reads as TGTGCCAGCAGCTTCGGACAGCCTCGCTCTGGAAACACCATATATTTT.

Many counts were recorded for this clonotype. This chain joins TRBV2 and TRBJ1-1; maybe TRBD1 (5 bases). This CDR3 is built from 14 residues. The germline V gene encodes CDR1 SNHLY and CDR2 FYNNEI. V was shortened by 8 bases and J by 0 bases, with 13 bases between the two germline ends. CDR3 loop: CASSEGQLNTEAFF. In DNA form, the CDR3 reads TGTGCCAGCTCGGAGGGGCAATTGAACACTGAAGCTTTCTTT.

This clonotype showed up many times. The chain carries TRBV2 and TRBJ1-5, with a tentative D call TRBD1 (5 bases). CDR3 size: 15 residues. The V end was cut by 5 bases, the J end by 0 bases, with 11 bases between. CDR1 SNHLY and CDR2 FYNNEI come from the germline V gene. CDR3 nucleotide sequence: TGTGCCAGCAGTCGTCGGGGGGATAGCAATCAGCCCCAGCATTTT. This codes for CASSRRGDSNQPQHF.

This clonotype was observed a few times. The J gene is TRBJ2-3, the V gene TRBV20-1, with no clear D. Germline CDR1 and CDR2: DFQATT and SNEGSKA (reference sequence). V was pared by 2 bases and J by 1 base, with 16 bases between. CDR3 length equals 16 residues. The CDR3 DNA is TGCAGTGCTAGATTAGCACGGGTGGCGGGCACAGATACGCAGTATTTT. Amino acid sequence: CSARLARVAGTDTQYF.

This clonotype was counted many times. The V gene is TRBV7-9, the J gene TRBJ2-2; 10 bases are shared with TRBD2. Germline-derived CDR1 and CDR2 are SEHNR and FQNEAQ (reference sequence). The CDR3 length is 16 residues. The V and J ends lost 5 bases and 0 bases, in that order; junction bases with no gene match: 3. CDR3 in amino acids: CASSPLAGTNTGELFF. Written as DNA, the CDR3 is TGTGCCAGCAGCCCACTAGCGGGGACGAACACCGGGGAGCTGTTTTTT.

There are many counts of this clonotype. This rearrangement joins TRBV7-2 to TRBJ2-7, with 12 bases aligning to TRBD2. Germline V lookup: CDR1 SGHTA, CDR2 FQGNSA. V was clipped by 4 bases and J by 0 bases; unmatched bases: 4. CDR3 length: 16 amino acids. Written as DNA, the CDR3 is TGTGCCAGCAGCTGGACTAGCGGGGCTAGCTCCTACGAGCAGTACTTC. Protein sequence: CASSWTSGASSYEQYF.

The sample holds many counts of this clonotype. V is TRBV12-3 or TRBV12-4 and J is TRBJ1-5; 11 positions agree with TRBD1. The trim removed 5 bases at V and 5 bases at J, leaving 8 bases unmatched. This CDR3 region has 16 residues. CDR3 sequence (DNA): TGTGCCAGCAGTCCAATGGACAGGGGGCTTCATCAGCCCCAGCATTTT. It codes for CASSPMDRGLHQPQHF.

This clonotype was recorded at least ten times. The rearrangement links TRBV12-3 or TRBV12-4 to TRBJ1-5; no firm D call. V lost 2 bases to trimming and J lost 7 bases, with 12 bases between them. This CDR3 comprises 14 residues. This CDR3 reads CASSLPGVRQPQHF. The CDR3, as DNA: TGTGCCAGCAGTTTACCCGGGGTAAGGCAGCCCCAGCATTTT.

The chain recombines TRBV29-1 with TRBJ2-3; TRBD1 matches at 7 bases. The V segment lost 4 bases and the J segment 3 bases; nucleotides outside the gene matches: 16. The CDR3 spans 17 residues. Germline CDR1 is SQVTM and CDR2 is ANQGSEA. DNA for the CDR3: TGCAGCGTTGCAGGGGGTTCACAGGGGTTTGGAACAGATACGCAGTATTTT. Translated: CSVAGGSQGFGTDTQYF.